The present TCR beta chain was sequenced within a study of blood T cell repertoires in COVID-19. Libraries were prepared by immunoSEQ multiplex PCR; TCRdb keeps only in-frame clonotypes and omits some of them. The sample records 200,000 or so clones, roughly 80% being singletons. The CDR3 is 13 amino acids. Germline loops: CDR1 KGHDR, CDR2 SFDVKD. Trimming shortened V by 3 bases and J by 5 bases, and 9 bases separated the two germline ends. The origin of this receptor is a woman aged 80 or over with acute or convalescent COVID-19. The chain links TRBV24-1 to TRBJ1-2; TRBD1 might be the D (6 bases). The sequencing sample was made of peripheral blood. The CDR3 DNA is TGTGCCACCAGTGATGAACAGGGATATGGCTACACCTTC. The encoded protein is CATSDEQGYGYTF.